The present T cell receptor (beta chain) was sequenced within a study of blood T cell repertoires in COVID-19 (dated by TCRdb to the early 2020s). Regarding the complete study: Samples from collaborators originated in the United States, Italy and Spain and spanned both the acute and convalescent phases of COVID-19. The dataset comprised deeply sampled blood TCRbeta repertoires from subjects exposed to, actively infected with, or recovered from COVID-19. A freely available public database, intended as a resource for researchers studying the immune response to SARS-CoV-2, is where the repertoires were released. The material from the prospective study consisted of cDNA or gDNA derived from T cells, B-cell-depleted T cells, or PBMCs. HLA class I and class II types, where available, came from metadata supplied by the sample provider rather than from assay-based typing. Samples were obtained from the ongoing ImmuneRACE study (first 160 participants) and from 1,254 subjects provided by 6 global collaborators. Nearly every sample came with metadata listing a de-identified subject ID, COVID-19 status, age in years and sex. What the research found in general, with its limitations: How much clinical and demographic metadata was included differed by source and by participant, and the metadata was provided uncurated.

Relative to germline, V is 7 bases shorter and J is 5 bases shorter, with 17 bases between their ends. Reading from cysteine to phenylalanine, the CDR3 counts 14 amino acids. Only the CDR3 portion is preserved as DNA: 42 bases, with reading frame beginning at the first base. Per the germline V gene (reference sequence), LGHDT is the CDR1 and YNNKEL is the CDR2. This clone was detected a few times. This receptor's antigen is unknown. There are no base qualities to consult, and no much larger clone falls within one base. Whole blood was collected in K2EDTA tubes by collaborating institutions according to the institutions' own protocols. For TCRbeta analysis, collaborators shipped samples in one of three forms: frozen whole blood, isolated PBMCs, or DNA extracted from either of those sample types. The immunoSEQ Assay, a bias-controlled multiplex PCR, was used to amplify TCRbeta CDR3 regions from genomic DNA. In the source study's methods: Within the assay, amplification of reference gene primers was used to estimate how many nucleated cells each sample contained. Sequence reads were collapsed and filtered to measure the absolute abundance of every unique TCRbeta CDR3 rearrangement. Productive Simpson clonality was computed per sample as the square root of Simpson's diversity index over productive rearrangements. TCRdb took this table from immuneACCESS and kept in-frame rearrangements with V and J called. Such tables lack part of the clones; where checked against another copy, unresolved V genes explain under half of the gap, and the rest is unexplained. V and J calls and clone size are as listed in that table; D and trimming were resolved from the DNA. Present in this sample are around 90,000 clones, 80% of which were seen just once. Around 20% of the sample rests with the top ten.

The sequence derives from a human donor in a cohort sampled during active COVID-19. The chain employs TRBV3-1 (or the pseudogene TRBV3-2) and TRBJ1-1; a weak D assignment points to TRBD1 (5 bases agree). The sample comprised peripheral blood. The bases read TGTGCCAGCACCCTCGGGGGGGGAGGGACTGAAGCTTTCTTT. It codes for CASTLGGGGTEAFF.